The 25 T cell receptor beta chains presented below share a single source sample, sequenced in a study of somatic mutations in cytotoxic T cells in rheumatoid arthritis (dated by TCRdb to the late 2010s). Library creation used the immunoSEQ multiplex PCR assay. TCRdb limited this immuneACCESS table to in-frame rearrangements with V and J called. A share of clones is missing; checked studies link under half to unresolved V genes, and the rest is unexplained. This sample gives approximately 9,600 clones in total; 85% of them show up just once. The top ten clonotypes cover about 7.6% of the sample. Source material: CD8+ T cells sorted from blood. The receptors here all came from an adult with rheumatoid arthritis.

The CDR3 coding sequence is TGTGCCAGCTCACCATTAGAGGCAGATACGCAGTATTTT. This translates into CASSPLEADTQYF. The genes are TRBV18 and TRBJ2-3; D unclear. Germline V gene data show CDR1 as KGHSH and CDR2 as LQKENI. V was shortened by 2 bases and J by 4 bases, with 7 bases between the two germline ends. The CDR3 covers 13 residues.

V and J are TRBV7-6 and TRBJ1-2; no clear D gene. This CDR3 spans 17 amino acids. Germline CDR1 reads SGHVS; CDR2 reads FNYEAQ. V was trimmed by 2 bases and J by 0 bases, leaving 16 bases between them. In DNA form, the CDR3 reads TGTGCCAGCAGCTTACTTGCAGGCGGGGAAGCTAACTATGGCTACACCTTC. It codes for CASSLLAGGEANYGYTF.

The V call is TRBV7-8, the J call TRBJ2-7, with D unclear. The germline V and J ends were trimmed by 2 bases and 6 bases, with 11 bases remaining between them. Germline values: CDR1 SGHVS, CDR2 FQNEAQ. The CDR3 has 13 amino acids. CDR3 amino acids: CASSLWAGPEQYF. The CDR3 nucleotides read TGTGCCAGCAGCTTATGGGCAGGTCCCGAGCAGTACTTC.

This chain connects TRBV14 to TRBJ1-2, with 8 bases that match TRBD1. The CDR3 has 15 amino acids. Germline CDR1 reads SGHDN; CDR2 reads FVKESK. The V segment lost 1 base and the J segment 8 bases; nucleotides outside the gene matches: 9. The chain's CDR3 is CASSQGYGQGLGYTF. The DNA for the CDR3 is TGTGCCAGCAGCCAAGGTTACGGACAGGGTCTAGGCTACACCTTC. Complete variable domain (other parts from reference TRBV14 and TRBJ1-2): EAGVTQFPSHSVIEKGQTVTLRCDPISGHDNLYWYRRVMGKEIKFLLHFVKESKQDESGMPNNRFLAERTGGTYSTLKVQPAELEDSGVYFCASSQGYGQGLGYTFGSGTRLTVV.

The chain couples TRBV11-2 to TRBJ1-1; no definite D call. V lost 7 bases and J 1 base, leaving 13 bases between the germline ends. This CDR3 is 14 amino acids long. CDR1 is SGHAT, CDR2 FQNNGV, per germline. The CDR3 loop reads CASKGFWGNTEAFF. The CDR3 DNA sequence: TGTGCCAGCAAGGGATTTTGGGGGAACACTGAAGCTTTCTTT.

CDR3 nucleotides: TGTGCCAGCAGCCCCGGCACCGGGGAGCTGTTTTTT. Protein product: CASSPGTGELFF. The V call is TRBV7-3, the J call TRBJ2-2; the D is unclear. The germline V gene encodes CDR1 SGHTA and CDR2 FQGTGA. The length of the CDR3 is 12 residues. V lost 5 bases to trimming and J lost 4 bases, with 5 bases between them.

The genes are TRBV6-5 and TRBJ2-5; D may match TRBD1 or TRBD2 (5 bases each). Trimming stripped 0 bases from V and 0 bases from J, with 8 bases between. There are 15 residues in the CDR3. CDR1 MNHEY and CDR2 SVGAGI come from the germline V gene. In DNA form, the CDR3 reads TGTGCCAGCAGTTACTCTGTGGGACACCAAGAGACCCAGTACTTC. It codes for CASSYSVGHQETQYF.

The V and J genes are TRBV10-3 and TRBJ1-2, with D perhaps TRBD1 (5 bases). CDR1 and CDR2 (germline): ENHRY, SYGVKD. CDR3 size: 13 residues. V was shortened by 6 bases and J by 4 bases, with 12 bases between the two germline ends. The CDR3 is CAIRGGESYGYTF. CDR3 nucleotides: TGTGCCATCAGGGGGGGGGAAAGCTATGGCTACACCTTC.

The V and J genes are TRBV9 and TRBJ1-2, with D tentatively TRBD1 (6 bases). Germline CDR1 and CDR2: SGDLS and YYNGEE. Deletions cut 4 bases from V and 0 bases from J, with 22 bases between. The CDR3 contains 18 residues. The CDR3 loop reads CASSPGMSTGTANYGYTF. CDR3 coding DNA: TGTGCCAGCAGCCCGGGGATGAGTACAGGGACCGCTAACTATGGCTACACCTTC.

This chain joins TRBV6-1 and TRBJ1-1; 7 nucleotides line up with TRBD1. Trimming cost V 2 bases and J 4 bases; bases outside gene matches: 10. CDR1 is MNHNS, CDR2 SASEGT, per germline. The CDR3 length is 16 residues. The DNA of the CDR3 is TGTGCCAGCAGTGAAATCAGGGCGACAGGGACCACTGAAGCTTTCTTT. Residues: CASSEIRATGTTEAFF.

V usage is TRBV6-5 and J usage is TRBJ1-5, with D perhaps TRBD1 (5 bases). This CDR3 is 15 amino acids long. Germline V gene lookup returns CDR1 MNHEY and CDR2 SVGAGI. Trimming pared 4 bases from V and 3 bases from J, leaving 13 bases between. The CDR3 DNA reads as TGTGCCAGCAGTTTGGGGCAGGGACTCAATCAGCCCCAGCATTTT. Translated, it gives CASSLGQGLNQPQHF.

The chain employs TRBV6-5 and TRBJ2-3; 8 positions agree with TRBD2. This CDR3 comprises 15 residues. The J segment lost 3 bases and the V segment lost 6 bases, leaving 8 bases of the junction unmatched. Germline CDR1 and CDR2: MNHEY and SVGAGI. CDR3 sequence: CASRPRGVGTDTQYF. In nucleotides, the CDR3 is TGTGCCAGCAGACCGCGGGGGGTGGGAACAGATACGCAGTATTTT.

This clone occurred a few times. The chain uses TRBV2 and TRBJ1-2; 7 positions agree with TRBD1. Per the germline V gene, CDR1 is SNHLY and CDR2 is FYNNEI. CDR3 length equals 14 residues. V dropped 7 bases and J dropped 3; count of bases not matched to a gene: 8. DNA for the CDR3: TGTGCCAGCACCGAGGAGGGGGCGGACTATGGCTACACCTTC. Its translation is CASTEEGADYGYTF.

The J gene is TRBJ2-1, the V gene TRBV14; TRBD1 is a possible D gene (5 bases). Germline CDR1 and CDR2: SGHDN and FVKESK. The V gene lost 2 bases and the J gene lost 6 bases, with 14 bases spanning the gap. This CDR3 comprises 15 residues. For the CDR3, the DNA is TGTGCCAGCAGCCAACCTAAGCAAAGGGGCAATGAGCAGTTCTTC. It codes for CASSQPKQRGNEQFF.

The rearrangement joins TRBV5-1 to TRBJ1-1; TRBD1 aligns across 10 bases. CDR1 and CDR2 (germline): SGHRS, YFSETQ. Germline trimming cut 6 bases from V and 1 base from J; bases unmatched to any gene: 6. This CDR3 region has 15 residues. The CDR3 DNA reads TGCGCCAGCAACGAGGGACAGGGGACGAACACTGAAGCTTTCTTT. Its translation: CASNEGQGTNTEAFF.

The J gene is TRBJ2-7, the V gene TRBV9, with D unresolved. Germline CDR1 is SGDLS and CDR2 is YYNGEE. The CDR3 loop spans 14 amino acids. V was pared by 0 bases and J by 2 bases, with 9 bases between. The CDR3 reads CASSVEDGTYEQYF. CDR3 sequence (DNA): TGTGCCAGCAGCGTAGAGGACGGCACCTACGAGCAGTACTTC.

The chain has TRBV27 and TRBJ1-1, with no clear D. The CDR3 extends over 13 amino acids. Trimming removed 5 bases from V and 4 bases from J, with 11 bases in between. Germline CDR1 reads MNHEY; CDR2 reads SMNVEV (reference sequence). The CDR3 DNA sequence: TGTGCCAGCAGTCCCGGAGGTGGCACTGAAGCTTTCTTT. Residues: CASSPGGGTEAFF.

J is TRBJ1-2 and V is TRBV2; 8 bases are shared with TRBD1. This CDR3 is built from 13 residues. V shed 7 bases, J shed 5 bases, and the junction held 6 bases outside the gene matches. Germline CDR1 is SNHLY and CDR2 is FYNNEI. The CDR3 region has the DNA TGTGCCAGCATGACAGGGGTTTGGTATGGCTACACCTTC. Protein sequence: CASMTGVWYGYTF.

V gene TRBV5-5 combines with J gene TRBJ2-7, with TRBD1 matching over 8 bases. The CDR3 runs to 14 residues. J was trimmed by 7 bases and V by 2 bases; bases with no gene match: 8. From germline, CDR1 is SGHKS and CDR2 YYEKEE (reference sequence). CDR3 in amino acids: CASSLTDRAGEQYF. CDR3 sequence (DNA): TGTGCCAGCAGCTTAACGGACAGGGCGGGAGAGCAGTACTTC.

V is TRBV5-4 and J is TRBJ2-3, with TRBD1 identical over 7 bases. CDR1 SGHNT and CDR2 YYREEE come from the germline V gene (reference sequence). V was clipped by 2 bases and J by 3 bases; unmatched bases: 6. The CDR3 contains 15 residues. The CDR3 nucleotides read TGTGCCAGCAGCTTTGACAGGGCCGGGACAGATACGCAGTATTTT. Protein: CASSFDRAGTDTQYF.

The J gene is TRBJ2-3, the V gene TRBV14; D call uncertain. The CDR3 runs to 15 residues. V lost 1 base, J lost 2 bases, and 10 bases lay in between. In germline, CDR1 is SGHDN, CDR2 FVKESK. The CDR3 DNA is TGTGCCAGCAGCCAAGTAACTGAGAACACAGATACGCAGTATTTT. As protein: CASSQVTENTDTQYF.

The rearrangement links TRBV9 to TRBJ2-7; possibly TRBD1 for D (6 bases). CDR1 SGDLS and CDR2 YYNGEE come from the germline V gene. The CDR3 runs to 13 residues. V was trimmed by 3 bases and J by 5 bases, leaving 12 bases between them. The CDR3 region is CASSAQGGDEQYF. As DNA, the CDR3 is TGTGCCAGCAGCGCACAGGGTGGAGACGAGCAGTACTTC.

The chain joins TRBV10-2 to TRBJ2-7; no clear D gene. V lost 3 bases and J 0 bases, leaving 6 bases between the germline ends. CDR3 length: 13 amino acids. Germline-derived CDR1 and CDR2 are WSHSY and SAAADI. The CDR3 nucleotides are TGCGCCAGCAGTGACAGGAGCTCCTACGAGCAGTACTTC. Translation gives CASSDRSSYEQYF.

The chain links TRBV7-6 to TRBJ2-1, with TRBD2 matching 12 bases. This CDR3 spans 19 amino acids. The V segment lost 3 bases and the J segment 0 bases; nucleotides outside the gene matches: 9. Germline V CDR1 and CDR2: SGHVS, FNYEAQ. CDR3 sequence reads: CASSLTSGSSFGSYNEQFF. In DNA, the CDR3 is TGTGCCAGCAGCTTGACTAGCGGGAGTTCTTTCGGCTCCTACAATGAGCAGTTCTTC.

This clone has more than one count but fewer than ten. The V call is TRBV2, the J call TRBJ2-7; D may be TRBD1 (6 bases). CDR1 is SNHLY, CDR2 FYNNEI, per germline. CDR3 length: 13 residues. V lost 5 bases, J lost 1 base, and 9 bases lay in between. CDR3 sequence reads: CASSLGGSYEQYF. CDR3 sequence (DNA): TGTGCCAGCAGTTTAGGGGGATCCTACGAGCAGTACTTC.